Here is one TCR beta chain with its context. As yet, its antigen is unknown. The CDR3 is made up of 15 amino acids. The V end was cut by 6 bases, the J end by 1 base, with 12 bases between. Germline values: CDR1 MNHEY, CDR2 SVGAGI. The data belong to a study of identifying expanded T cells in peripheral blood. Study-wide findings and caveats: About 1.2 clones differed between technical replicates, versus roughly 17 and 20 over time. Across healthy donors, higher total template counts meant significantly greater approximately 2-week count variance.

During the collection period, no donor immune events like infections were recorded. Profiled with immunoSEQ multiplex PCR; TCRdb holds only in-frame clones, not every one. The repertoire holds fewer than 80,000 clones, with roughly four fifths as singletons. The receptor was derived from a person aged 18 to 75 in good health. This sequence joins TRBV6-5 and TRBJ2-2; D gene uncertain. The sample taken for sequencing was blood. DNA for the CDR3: TGTGCCAGCAGGGCGTGGCGGCAGAACACCGGGGAGCTGTTTTTT. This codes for CASRAWRQNTGELFF.